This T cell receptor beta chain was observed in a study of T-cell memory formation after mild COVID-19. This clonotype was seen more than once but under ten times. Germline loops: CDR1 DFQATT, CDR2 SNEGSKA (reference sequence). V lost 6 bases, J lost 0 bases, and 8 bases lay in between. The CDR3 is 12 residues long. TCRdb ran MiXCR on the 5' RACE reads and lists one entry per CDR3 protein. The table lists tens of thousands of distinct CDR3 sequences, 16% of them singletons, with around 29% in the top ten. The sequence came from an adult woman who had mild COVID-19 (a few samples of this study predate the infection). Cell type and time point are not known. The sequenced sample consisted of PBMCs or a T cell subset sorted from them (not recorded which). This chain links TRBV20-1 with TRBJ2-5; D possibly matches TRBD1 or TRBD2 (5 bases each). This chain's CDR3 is CSAREYQETQYF. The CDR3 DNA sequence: TGCAGTGCCAGGGAGTACCAAGAGACCCAGTACTTC.